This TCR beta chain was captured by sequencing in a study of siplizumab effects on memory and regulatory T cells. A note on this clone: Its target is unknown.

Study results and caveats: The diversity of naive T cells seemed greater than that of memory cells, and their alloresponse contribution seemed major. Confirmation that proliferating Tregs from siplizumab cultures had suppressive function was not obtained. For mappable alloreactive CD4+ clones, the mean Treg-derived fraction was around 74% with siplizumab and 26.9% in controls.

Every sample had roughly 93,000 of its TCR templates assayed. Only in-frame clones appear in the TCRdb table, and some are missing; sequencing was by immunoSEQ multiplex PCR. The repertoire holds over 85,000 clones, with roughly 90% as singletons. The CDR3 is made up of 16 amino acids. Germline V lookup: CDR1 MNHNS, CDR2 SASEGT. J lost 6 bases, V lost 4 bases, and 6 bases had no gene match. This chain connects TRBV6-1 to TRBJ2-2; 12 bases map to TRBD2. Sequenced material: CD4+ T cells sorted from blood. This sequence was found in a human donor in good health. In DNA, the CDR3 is TGTGCCAGCAGTGGACTAGCGGGAGTACCCCCCGGGGAGCTGTTTTTT. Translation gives CASSGLAGVPPGELFF.